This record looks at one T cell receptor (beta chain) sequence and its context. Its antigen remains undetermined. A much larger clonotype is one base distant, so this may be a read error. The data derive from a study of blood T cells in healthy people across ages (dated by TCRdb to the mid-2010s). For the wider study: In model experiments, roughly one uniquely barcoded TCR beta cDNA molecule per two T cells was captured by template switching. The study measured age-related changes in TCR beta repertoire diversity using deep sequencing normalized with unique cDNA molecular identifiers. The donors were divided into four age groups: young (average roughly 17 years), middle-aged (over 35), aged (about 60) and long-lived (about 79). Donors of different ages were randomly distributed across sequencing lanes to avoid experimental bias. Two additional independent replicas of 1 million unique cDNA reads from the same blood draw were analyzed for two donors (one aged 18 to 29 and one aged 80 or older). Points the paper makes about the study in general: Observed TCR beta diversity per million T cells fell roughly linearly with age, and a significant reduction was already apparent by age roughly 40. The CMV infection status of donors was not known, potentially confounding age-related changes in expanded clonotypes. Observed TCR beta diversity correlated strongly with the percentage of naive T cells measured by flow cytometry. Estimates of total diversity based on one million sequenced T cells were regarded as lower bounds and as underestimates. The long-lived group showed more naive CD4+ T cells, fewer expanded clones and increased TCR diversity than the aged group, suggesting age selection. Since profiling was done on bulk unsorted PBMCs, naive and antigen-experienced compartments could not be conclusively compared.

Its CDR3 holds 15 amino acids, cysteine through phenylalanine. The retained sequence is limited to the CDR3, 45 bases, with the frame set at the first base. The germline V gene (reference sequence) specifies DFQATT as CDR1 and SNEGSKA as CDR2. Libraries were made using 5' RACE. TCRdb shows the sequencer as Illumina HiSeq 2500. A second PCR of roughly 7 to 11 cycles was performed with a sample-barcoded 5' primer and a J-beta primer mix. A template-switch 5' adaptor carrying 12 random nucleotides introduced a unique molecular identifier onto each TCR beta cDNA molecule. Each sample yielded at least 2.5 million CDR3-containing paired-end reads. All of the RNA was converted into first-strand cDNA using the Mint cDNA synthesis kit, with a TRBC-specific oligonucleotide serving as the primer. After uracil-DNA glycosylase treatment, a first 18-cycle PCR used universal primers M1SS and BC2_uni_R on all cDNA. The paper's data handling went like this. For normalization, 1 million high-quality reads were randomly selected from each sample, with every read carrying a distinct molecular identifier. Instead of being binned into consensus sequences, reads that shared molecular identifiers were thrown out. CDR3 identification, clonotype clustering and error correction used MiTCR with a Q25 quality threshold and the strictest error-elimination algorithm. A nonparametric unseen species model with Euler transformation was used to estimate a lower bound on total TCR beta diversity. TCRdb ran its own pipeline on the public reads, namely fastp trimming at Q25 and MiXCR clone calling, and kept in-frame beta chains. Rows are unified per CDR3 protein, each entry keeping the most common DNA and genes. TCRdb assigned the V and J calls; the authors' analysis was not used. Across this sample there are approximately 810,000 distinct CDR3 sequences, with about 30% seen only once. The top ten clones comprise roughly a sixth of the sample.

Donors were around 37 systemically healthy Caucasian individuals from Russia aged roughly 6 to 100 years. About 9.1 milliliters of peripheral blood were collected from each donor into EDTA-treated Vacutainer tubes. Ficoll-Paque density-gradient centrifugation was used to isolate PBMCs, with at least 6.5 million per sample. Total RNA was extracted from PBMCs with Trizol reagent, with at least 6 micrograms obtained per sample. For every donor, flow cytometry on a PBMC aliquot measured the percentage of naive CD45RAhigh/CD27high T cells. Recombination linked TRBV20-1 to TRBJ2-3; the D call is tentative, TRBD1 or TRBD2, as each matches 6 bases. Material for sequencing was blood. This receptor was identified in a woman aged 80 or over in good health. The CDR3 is CSAPERGDITNTQYF. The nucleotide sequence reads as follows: TGCAGTGCCCCCGAGAGGGGGGATATCACAAATACGCAGTATTTT.